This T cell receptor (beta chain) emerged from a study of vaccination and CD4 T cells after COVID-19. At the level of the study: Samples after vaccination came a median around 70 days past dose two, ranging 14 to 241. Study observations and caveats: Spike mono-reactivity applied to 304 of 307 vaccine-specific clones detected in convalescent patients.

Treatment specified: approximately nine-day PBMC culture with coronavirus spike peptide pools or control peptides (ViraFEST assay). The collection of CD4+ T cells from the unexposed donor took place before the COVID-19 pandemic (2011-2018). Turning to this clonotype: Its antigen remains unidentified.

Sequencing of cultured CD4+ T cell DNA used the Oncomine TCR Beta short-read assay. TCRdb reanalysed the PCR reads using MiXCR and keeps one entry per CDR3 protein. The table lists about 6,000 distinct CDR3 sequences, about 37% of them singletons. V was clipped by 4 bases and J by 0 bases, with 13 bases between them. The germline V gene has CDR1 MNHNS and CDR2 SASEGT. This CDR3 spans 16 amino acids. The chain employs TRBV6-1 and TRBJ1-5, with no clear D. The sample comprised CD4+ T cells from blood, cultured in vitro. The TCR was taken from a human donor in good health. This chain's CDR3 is CASSAIGLYSNQPQHF. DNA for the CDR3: TGTGCCAGCAGTGCTATAGGACTATATAGCAATCAGCCCCAGCATTTT.